This T cell receptor (beta chain) was captured in a study of tumor-infiltrating lymphocytes in primary liver carcinoma. The CDR3 loop spans 13 amino acids. The J segment lost 6 bases and the V segment lost 5 bases, leaving 3 bases of the junction unmatched. Germline-derived CDR1 and CDR2 are SGHTA and FQGNSA. The study co-extracted DNA and RNA from roughly 20-30 mg of unsorted bulk tissue. This clonotype was detected many times. Researchers generated TCR beta cDNA from around 510 ng of total RNA, relying on a constant-region primer. Slightly modified ARM-PCR, run as three nested multiplex PCR rounds, produced the TCR beta libraries. The two initial PCR rounds, roughly 9 cycles each, used TRBV1-TRBV30 forward and C-beta reverse primers. TCRdb reprocessed the multiplex PCR reads with MiXCR, giving one entry per CDR3 protein. The sample holds tens of thousands of distinct CDR3 sequences; 60% to 80% are singletons and the top ten take less than 50%.

The chain recombines TRBV7-2 with TRBJ1-5, with TRBD1 matching over 8 bases. The origin of this receptor is a woman aged 30 to 39 with primary liver carcinoma and hepatitis B virus infection. The sequenced sample was tumor-adjacent normal liver tissue. CDR3 amino acids: CASSRTGRQPQHF. In DNA, the CDR3 is TGTGCCAGCAGCAGGACAGGGCGTCAGCCCCAGCATTTT.